This TCR beta chain was found in a study of cytomegalovirus exposure and HLA in healthy donors. Study observations and caveats: Later on, a genetic analysis was performed. It linked a missense variant in DCLRE1C with V- and J-gene trimming of TCR beta. Later analysis showed TCR association rates varying by HLA locus, highest for DRB1 and lowest for HLA-C.

This CDR3 region has 16 residues. With 0 bases clipped from V and 6 bases from J, the junction kept 2 bases outside the gene matches. CDR1 and CDR2 from the germline V gene are LGHNA and YNFKEQ. The PCR had 60 Vbeta and 13 Jbeta primers. Measured with immunoSEQ multiplex PCR; TCRdb has only the in-frame clones, and not every one. This table holds more than 110,000 clones. Points on this clone: Its antigen remains unknown.

The sequence derives from a man aged 35 to 55 in good health and CMV-seronegative. The V call is TRBV4-2, the J call TRBJ1-4; 12 bases align to TRBD1. Sequences were obtained from PBMCs. CDR3 DNA: TGTGCCAGCAGCCAAGATGGGACAGGGGGCTATGAAAAACTGTTTTTT. Translation gives CASSQDGTGGYEKLFF.